Below are 29 T cell receptor beta chains sequenced from a single sample in a study of blood T cell repertoires in COVID-19. Clones were read by immunoSEQ multiplex PCR, and TCRdb kept only the in-frame ones, dropping some. The repertoire holds 55,000 to 80,000 clones, around 82% seen once, with 5.3% in the top ten. Sequenced input: peripheral blood. The origin of the receptors is a man aged 45-65 years with active COVID-19.

The sample holds a few counts of this clone. This rearrangement joins TRBV6-2 or TRBV6-3 to TRBJ2-3; 14 bases are a match to TRBD2. Germline values: CDR1 MNHEY, CDR2 SVGEGT. The CDR3 extends over 17 amino acids. V dropped 0 bases and J dropped 9; count of bases not matched to a gene: 8. The CDR3 DNA follows: TGTGCCAGCAGTTACTCGAGACTAGCGGGAGGGCTTGGGACGCAGTATTTT. Its translation is CASSYSRLAGGLGTQYF.

The rearrangement joins TRBV3-1 (or the pseudogene TRBV3-2) to TRBJ1-2; tentative D call: TRBD1 (6 bases). With 7 bases removed from V and 5 bases from J, the gap between germline ends came to 17 bases. The germline V gene encodes CDR1 LGHDT and CDR2 YNNKEL (reference sequence). This CDR3 comprises 14 residues. CDR3 DNA sequence: TGTGCCAGCACACCACAGGGCAGCCCGTATGGCTACACCTTC. Encoded protein: CASTPQGSPYGYTF.

This sequence joins TRBV7-2 and TRBJ2-2; maybe TRBD2 (6 bases). Trimming shortened V by 0 bases and J by 6 bases, and 8 bases separated the two germline ends. Germline V gives CDR1 SGHTA, CDR2 FQGNSA. The CDR3 has 14 amino acids. CDR3 in amino acids: CASSLARGAGELFF. The DNA for the CDR3 is TGTGCCAGCAGCTTAGCGCGCGGGGCCGGGGAGCTGTTTTTT.

V usage is TRBV5-6 and J usage is TRBJ2-3; 14 bases match TRBD2. This CDR3 spans 17 amino acids. The V gene end was trimmed by 2 bases and the J gene end by 3 bases; junction bases not matched to a gene: 5. Germline lookup yields CDR1 SGHDT and CDR2 YYEEEE. In DNA, the CDR3 is TGTGCCAGCAGCTTCGGGACTAGCGGGAGTTTTACAGATACGCAGTATTTT. Translation: CASSFGTSGSFTDTQYF.

This chain connects TRBV24-1 to TRBJ1-4, with 11 bases that match TRBD1. Germline V lookup: CDR1 KGHDR, CDR2 SFDVKD. With 9 bases clipped from V and 2 bases from J, the junction kept 1 base outside the gene matches. There are 14 residues in the CDR3. The CDR3 is CATGQGATNEKLFF. In nucleotides, the CDR3 is TGTGCCACCGGACAGGGGGCGACTAATGAAAAACTGTTTTTT.

This clone came up a few times. The J gene is TRBJ1-1, the V gene TRBV4-1; no reliable D call. Trimming took 4 bases from V and 1 from J, leaving 13 bases between them. The V gene's germline CDR1 is MGHRA and CDR2 YSYEKL. The CDR3 covers 15 residues. The CDR3 protein is CASSRERVANTEAFF. In nucleotides, the CDR3 is TGCGCCAGCAGCCGTGAGAGGGTGGCGAACACTGAAGCTTTCTTT.

This chain connects TRBV7-9 to TRBJ2-1; 8 nucleotides align to TRBD2. Germline CDR1 SEHNR, CDR2 FQNEAQ (reference sequence). V trimming: 3 bases; J trimming: 8 bases; junction bases outside the gene matches: 3. The CDR3 extends over 13 amino acids. CDR3 protein: CASSFPTSDEQFF. The CDR3, as DNA: TGTGCCAGCAGCTTCCCGACTAGCGATGAGCAGTTCTTC. Full variable domain (remainder filled in from reference TRBV7-9 and TRBJ2-1): DTGVSQNPRHKITKRGQNVTFRCDPISEHNRLYWYRQTLGQGPEFLTYFQNEAQLEKSRLLSDRFSAERPKGSFSTLEIQRTEQGDSAMYLCASSFPTSDEQFFGPGTRLTVL.

V gene TRBV3-1 (or the pseudogene TRBV3-2) combines with J gene TRBJ1-2, with D possibly being TRBD1 (6 bases). The CDR3 is 16 residues long. The V gene's germline CDR1 is LGHDT and CDR2 YNNKEL (reference sequence). V dropped 0 bases and J dropped 8 bases, with 19 bases sitting between them. The chain's CDR3 is CASSQEALTGWNGYTF. CDR3 nucleotide sequence: TGTGCCAGCAGCCAAGAGGCCCTTACAGGGTGGAACGGCTACACCTTC.

The V gene is TRBV7-3, the J gene TRBJ2-5, with D possibly TRBD1 on 6 matching bases. From germline, CDR1 is SGHTA and CDR2 FQGTGA. The V end lost 5 bases, the J end lost 5 bases, and 12 bases lay between the germline ends. The CDR3 runs 13 residues. This chain's CDR3 is CASSQGFFETQYF. CDR3 DNA sequence: TGTGCCAGCAGCCAGGGGTTTTTTGAGACCCAGTACTTC.

V gene TRBV29-1 combines with J gene TRBJ2-7; 7 bases are shared with TRBD1. Germline CDR1 and CDR2: SQVTM and ANQGSEA. V gave up 3 bases and J gave up 0 bases; unmatched junction bases: 2. CDR3 length equals 13 residues. The CDR3: CSVDRGSSYEQYF. The CDR3 nucleotides read TGCAGCGTTGACAGGGGGAGCTCCTACGAGCAGTACTTC.

This clone was counted a single time. V usage is TRBV28 and J usage is TRBJ1-2, with D tentatively TRBD1 (5 bases). Trimming cost V 7 bases and J 7 bases, with 16 bases left between them. The CDR3 is 13 residues long. Germline CDR1 and CDR2: MDHEN and SYDVKM. In DNA, the CDR3 is TGTGCCAGCACCCCGGGGGTTCCAACTGGCTACACCTTC. Amino acids: CASTPGVPTGYTF.

The V gene is TRBV5-1, the J gene TRBJ1-4, with 8 bases that match TRBD1. From germline, CDR1 is SGHRS and CDR2 YFSETQ. CDR3 length: 14 amino acids. The V and J ends lost 4 bases and 3 bases, in that order; junction bases with no gene match: 2. The CDR3 here is CASSTGGANEKLFF. The CDR3 DNA reads TGCGCCAGCAGCACAGGGGGGGCTAATGAAAAACTGTTTTTT.

J is TRBJ2-5 and V is TRBV7-9, with D perhaps TRBD1 (6 bases). The CDR3 spans 15 residues. Trimming shortened V by 10 bases and J by 2 bases, and 20 bases separated the two germline ends. In germline, CDR1 is SEHNR, CDR2 FQNEAQ (reference sequence). The CDR3 protein is CAILLSSDRQETQYF. CDR3 bases: TGTGCCATCCTACTATCCTCCGACAGGCAAGAGACCCAGTACTTC.

For this clone: An end of the junction does not agree with germline; a read error may underlie this. This rearrangement joins TRBV7-9 to TRBJ1-4; TRBD1 matches 8 bases. CDR1 and CDR2 (germline): SEHNR, FQNEAQ (reference sequence). The CDR3 has 13 amino acids. CDR3 loop: CASTLTGGEKLFF. CDR3 nucleotides: TGTGCCAGCACCTTAACAGGGGGTGAAAAACTGTTTTTT.

The V and J genes are TRBV3-1 (or the pseudogene TRBV3-2) and TRBJ2-1; TRBD2 aligns across 7 bases. CDR3 length: 16 amino acids. From germline, CDR1 is LGHDT and CDR2 YNNKEL (reference sequence). V trimming: 4 bases; J trimming: 7 bases; junction bases outside the gene matches: 13. CDR3 amino acids: CASSLVPAGVGNEQFF. The CDR3 coding sequence is TGTGCCAGCAGCCTCGTCCCGGCGGGAGTCGGAAATGAGCAGTTCTTC.

This chain connects TRBV14 to TRBJ2-7; the match to TRBD2 covers 14 bases. The CDR3 extends over 17 amino acids. Germline V lookup: CDR1 SGHDN, CDR2 FVKESK. The trim removed 3 bases at V and 1 base at J, leaving 5 bases unmatched. The CDR3 bases are TGTGCCAGCAGCCACTGGACTAGCGGGGGGTTTTCCTACGAGCAGTACTTC. Translating it yields CASSHWTSGGFSYEQYF.

The count of this clone is one. The CDR3 DNA follows: TGCGCCAGCAGTCACCAGGAATCACCCCTCCACTTT. Residues: CASSHQESPLHF. V is TRBV10-2 and J is TRBJ1-6; D is uncertain. The CDR3 length is 12 residues. V lost 5 bases, J lost 10 bases, and 9 bases lay in between. Germline V gene lookup returns CDR1 WSHSY and CDR2 SAAADI.

The chain has TRBV10-2 and TRBJ1-1, with D perhaps matching TRBD1 (6 bases). The ends were cut back, 0 bases at V and 11 bases at J, with 7 bases in the middle. The CDR3 consists of 11 residues. The germline V gene encodes CDR1 WSHSY and CDR2 SAAADI. The CDR3 is CASSESDRAFF. CDR3 sequence (DNA): TGCGCCAGCAGTGAGTCCGACAGGGCTTTCTTT.

The chain employs TRBV7-2 and TRBJ2-7; 9 nucleotides agree with TRBD1. CDR1 and CDR2 (germline): SGHTA, FQGNSA. The CDR3 totals 14 residues. V shed 4 bases and J 3 bases; nucleotides not matched to a gene: 4. The CDR3 nucleotides are TGTGCCAGCAGCTCACAGGGGGCCGACTACGAGCAGTACTTC. This translates into CASSSQGADYEQYF.

This clone was detected only a few times. This sequence joins TRBV6-5 and TRBJ1-4; TRBD1 agrees at 10 bases. The CDR3 spans 15 residues. V lost 6 bases and J lost 6; bases outside the gene matches: 7. Germline values: CDR1 MNHEY, CDR2 SVGAGI. This chain's CDR3 is CASRPTGGADEKLFF. CDR3 in DNA: TGTGCCAGCAGACCGACAGGGGGCGCAGATGAAAAACTGTTTTTT.

The V call is TRBV5-4, the J call TRBJ2-3, with 8 bases matching TRBD2. This CDR3 is 17 amino acids long. Germline loops: CDR1 SGHNT, CDR2 YYREEE (reference sequence). V trimming: 4 bases; J trimming: 0 bases; junction bases outside the gene matches: 10. The CDR3 DNA reads TGTGCCAGCAGCCCGCGGCTAGCGGGCGCTAGCACAGATACGCAGTATTTT. Translation gives CASSPRLAGASTDTQYF.

The chain uses TRBV11-2 and TRBJ1-5, with TRBD1 matching over 10 bases. V lost 4 bases to trimming and J lost 5 bases; unmatched junction nucleotides: 5. CDR1 and CDR2 from the germline V gene are SGHAT and FQNNGV. The CDR3 is 15 amino acids. The CDR3 nucleotides are TGTGCCAGCAGCTACGGGACAGGGGATTATCAGCCCCAGCATTTT. Translation gives CASSYGTGDYQPQHF.

This clone was detected only a few times. The chain carries TRBV3-1 (or the pseudogene TRBV3-2) and TRBJ2-1; no firm D call. The ends were cut back, 10 bases at V and 3 bases at J, with 13 bases in the middle. Germline V gene lookup returns CDR1 LGHDT and CDR2 YNNKEL (reference sequence). CDR3 length equals 13 residues. Here the CDR3 DNA reads TGTGCCACCCGACTTTCTCTCTACAATGAGCAGTTCTTC. Translating gives CATRLSLYNEQFF.

This CDR3 is CASSYGAVSTGELFF. The CDR3, as DNA: TGTGCCAGCAGTTACGGAGCGGTCAGCACCGGGGAGCTGTTTTTT. The V call is TRBV6-5, the J call TRBJ2-2; D is possibly TRBD2 (5 bases). Germline CDR1 is MNHEY and CDR2 is SVGAGI. V was cut by 2 bases and J by 4 bases, with 11 bases left in between. The CDR3 has 15 residues.

The rearrangement links TRBV9 to TRBJ2-2, with TRBD2 matching 14 bases. The CDR3 length is 17 residues. V trimming: 4 bases; J trimming: 5 bases; junction bases outside the gene matches: 7. CDR1 SGDLS and CDR2 YYNGEE come from the germline V gene. CDR3 in amino acids: CASSWTSGGPGTGELFF. CDR3 coding DNA: TGTGCCAGCAGCTGGACTAGCGGGGGGCCGGGGACCGGGGAGCTGTTTTTT.

This clone appeared a single time. The chain is built from TRBV4-2 and TRBJ2-2; 7 bases agree with TRBD1. This CDR3 has 16 amino acids. The V and J ends lost 3 bases and 7 bases, in that order; junction bases with no gene match: 11. The V gene's germline CDR1 is LGHNA and CDR2 YNFKEQ. CDR3 nucleotides: TGTGCCAGCAGCCACCAGACACCCTCAGGGGGCGGGGAGCTGTTTTTT. Its protein is CASSHQTPSGGGELFF.

The chain recombines TRBV6-1 with TRBJ2-3; perhaps TRBD1 as D (5 bases). The length of the CDR3 is 15 residues. The V end was cut by 3 bases, the J end by 0 bases, with 10 bases between. Germline CDR1 is MNHNS and CDR2 is SASEGT. CDR3 DNA sequence: TGTGCCAGCAGTGACCAGGGATGGAGCACAGATACGCAGTATTTT. Translated: CASSDQGWSTDTQYF.

The J gene is TRBJ1-2, the V gene TRBV19; possibly TRBD1 for D (6 bases). Germline-derived CDR1 and CDR2 are LNHDA and SQIVND (reference sequence). The germline V and J ends were trimmed by 6 bases and 2 bases, with 13 bases remaining between them. CDR3 length equals 14 residues. CDR3 bases: TGTGCCAGTAGAAGACAGGAAATCAACTATGGCTACACCTTC. It specifies CASRRQEINYGYTF.

This clone has just one count. V gene TRBV9 combines with J gene TRBJ2-2, with TRBD2 matching over 8 bases. Germline CDR1 and CDR2: SGDLS and YYNGEE. This CDR3 region has 16 residues. The ends lost 4 bases at V and 5 bases at J; junction bases unmatched: 10. CDR3: CASSHPGTSQTGELFF. The DNA of the CDR3 is TGTGCCAGCAGCCACCCCGGGACTAGTCAGACCGGGGAGCTGTTTTTT.